Each of the 22 T cell receptor beta chains below was sequenced from the same sample in a study of human T cells and chemical hapten exposure. Documented time point: healthy volunteer bleed at 6 weeks. Total RNA was isolated from whole blood that had not been fractionated. TCRdb reprocessed the RACE reads via MiXCR and lists one record per CDR3 protein. Among 65,000 to 95,000 distinct CDR3 sequences listed, around 9.3% were seen once. The sample taken for sequencing was whole blood. The receptors were sampled from a female donor in good health. Some clones in this sample may be carry-over from other donors' samples.

This clonotype occurred a few times. J is TRBJ2-3 and V is TRBV29-1; D is tentatively TRBD1 or TRBD2 (5 bases each). This CDR3 is 13 amino acids long. The germline V gene has CDR1 SQVTM and CDR2 ANQGSEA. Trimming stripped 6 bases from V and 6 bases from J, with 16 bases between. CDR3: CSVGDPHTDTQYF. The CDR3 coding sequence is TGCAGCGTGGGGGACCCACACACGGATACGCAGTATTTT.

This clonotype was seen repeatedly, ten times or more. The chain is built from TRBV20-1 and TRBJ1-4; D remains ambiguous. CDR1 is DFQATT, CDR2 SNEGSKA, per germline (reference sequence). V lost 4 bases to trimming and J lost 8 bases, with 20 bases between them. The CDR3 runs to 15 residues. The CDR3 coding sequence is TGCAGTGCTAAACCCCCGGGGAGTGACGCAGAAAAACTGTTTTTT. Translated: CSAKPPGSDAEKLFF.

The chain couples TRBV28 to TRBJ1-1; 12 bases match TRBD1. The CDR3 spans 20 residues. J gave up 3 bases and V 3 bases, and 17 bases lay outside the gene matches. The germline CDR1 and CDR2 sequences are MDHEN and SYDVKM. Here the CDR3 DNA reads TGTGCCAGCAGTTTCCCGGGACAGGGGGCGAGTTATTATTGGGACACTGAAGCTTTCTTT. It codes for CASSFPGQGASYYWDTEAFF.

This clonotype was seen a few times. For the CDR3, the DNA is TGTGCCAGCAGTCCCGGGGTCCGCTATGGCTACACCTTC. Its translation: CASSPGVRYGYTF. This chain joins TRBV27 and TRBJ1-2; D unresolved. The germline V gene encodes CDR1 MNHEY and CDR2 SMNVEV (reference sequence). The CDR3 spans 13 residues. Trimming shortened V by 5 bases and J by 4 bases, and 11 bases separated the two germline ends.

This clonotype was observed at least ten times. V and J are TRBV20-1 and TRBJ1-5; TRBD1 is a possible D gene (5 bases). The CDR3 covers 12 residues. Per the germline V gene, CDR1 is DFQATT and CDR2 is SNEGSKA (reference sequence). The V and J ends lost 2 bases and 6 bases respectively, with 8 bases between them. For the CDR3, the DNA is TGCAGTGCTAGACAGGGTCGTCAGCCCCAGCATTTT. Its translation is CSARQGRQPQHF.

The sample holds many counts of this clonotype. V usage is TRBV20-1 and J usage is TRBJ1-1; D remains unclear. CDR1 and CDR2 from the germline V gene are DFQATT and SNEGSKA (reference sequence). The ends were cut back, 4 bases at V and 1 base at J, with 10 bases in the middle. This CDR3 contains 13 residues. In nucleotides, the CDR3 is TGCAGTGCTAAAGAGGCCTGGAACACTGAAGCTTTCTTT. Protein: CSAKEAWNTEAFF.

Remarks on this clonotype: A read error may explain this, as a much larger clone is one base away. The chain uses TRBV9 and TRBJ1-1, with D perhaps matching TRBD1 (6 bases). The V gene's germline CDR1 is SGDLS and CDR2 YYNGEE. The CDR3 has 15 residues. The CDR3 DNA sequence: TGTGCCAGCAGCGTAGAGGGACACGGTTCCACTAAAGCTTTCTTT. As protein: CASSVEGHGSTKAFF.

This clonotype has a handful of counts. The rearrangement joins TRBV28 to TRBJ1-6, with D unclear. Germline V lookup: CDR1 MDHEN, CDR2 SYDVKM. The CDR3 has 15 residues. V was shortened by 5 bases and J by 2 bases, with 10 bases between the two germline ends. In DNA, the CDR3 is TGTGCCAGCAGTCGGGTTCGGACCTATAATTCACCCCTCCACTTT. It translates to CASSRVRTYNSPLHF. Full variable domain (missing parts from reference TRBV28 and TRBJ1-6): DVKVTQSSRYLVKRTGEKVFLECVQDMDHENMFWYRQDPGLGLRLIYFSYDVKMKEKGDIPEGYSVSREKKERFSLILESASTNQTSMYLCASSRVRTYNSPLHFGNGTRLTVT.

The sample holds many counts of this clonotype. The gene calls are TRBV3-1 and TRBJ2-3, with 7 bases fitting TRBD1. Germline V gene data show CDR1 as LGHDT and CDR2 as YNNKEL (reference sequence). The ends lost 3 bases at V and 6 bases at J; junction bases unmatched: 9. The CDR3 totals 15 residues. CDR3 bases: TGTGCCAGCAGCCATGGCGAAGGGGGCTTGGATACGCAGTATTTT. Translated, it gives CASSHGEGGLDTQYF.

This clonotype was found many times. The chain uses TRBV30 and TRBJ1-6, with D unclear. CDR3 length: 13 amino acids. Germline V gives CDR1 GTSNPN, CDR2 SVGIG (reference sequence). Trimming pared 8 bases from V and 5 bases from J, leaving 13 bases between. The CDR3 DNA reads TGTGCCGGAGGACGGCGGAATAATTCACCCCTCCACTTT. Amino acid sequence: CAGGRRNNSPLHF.

As for this clonotype: This may stem from a read error, because a much larger clone lies one nucleotide away. The missing conserved phenylalanine or tryptophan at the end of this CDR3 makes a read error likely. The chain uses TRBV6-5 and TRBJ2-1; either TRBD1 or TRBD2 may supply D (5 bases each). CDR3 length: 13 amino acids. The V gene lost 6 bases and the J gene lost 7 bases, with 13 bases spanning the gap. Per germline, CDR1 MNHEY and CDR2 SVGAGI. This CDR3 is CASSHGTGNEQFL. The CDR3 DNA reads as TGTGCCAGCAGCCATGGGACGGGAAATGAGCAGTTCCTC.

This clonotype came up many times. This chain connects TRBV7-2 to TRBJ2-4, with no clear D. The CDR3 is 17 residues long. V was shortened by 1 base and J by 0 bases, with 13 bases between the two germline ends. Looked up from germline, CDR1 is SGHTA and CDR2 is FQGNSA. The CDR3 here is CASSLGPGSLAKNIQYF. The CDR3 region has the DNA TGTGCCAGCAGCTTAGGGCCCGGCTCACTAGCCAAAAACATTCAGTACTTC.

V is TRBV5-1 and J is TRBJ2-7; D possibly corresponds to TRBD2 (6 bases). The CDR3 consists of 12 residues. Deletions cut 2 bases from V and 7 bases from J, with 10 bases between. The germline V gene encodes CDR1 SGHRS and CDR2 YFSETQ. The CDR3 DNA follows: TGCGCCAGCAGCTTTAGCGGCAGGGAGCAGTACTTC. Its translation is CASSFSGREQYF. Full variable domain (missing parts from reference TRBV5-1 and TRBJ2-7): KAGVTQTPRYLIKTRGQQVTLSCSPISGHRSVSWYQQTPGQGLQFLFEYFSETQRNKGNFPGRFSGRQFSNSRSEMNVSTLELGDSALYLCASSFSGREQYFGPGTRLTVT.

V gene TRBV13 combines with J gene TRBJ1-5; TRBD1 agrees at 8 bases. With V trimmed by 5 bases and J by 2 bases, 5 bases remained unmatched. The germline V gene encodes CDR1 PRHDT and CDR2 FYEKMQ (reference sequence). This CDR3 has 15 amino acids. CDR3 DNA: TGTGCCAGCAGCAAGACAGGGGCTGGCAATCAGCCCCAGCATTTT. Translated, it gives CASSKTGAGNQPQHF.

Turning to this clonotype: A read error is possible here, since a much larger clone lies one base away. The chain has TRBV5-1 and TRBJ1-2; no reliable D call. The V end lost 4 bases, the J end lost 3 bases, and 16 bases lay between the germline ends. The CDR3 covers 15 residues. Germline-derived CDR1 and CDR2 are SGHRS and YFSETQ. CDR3: CASSTKRIGHYGYTF. The CDR3 region has the DNA TGCGCCAGCAGCACTAAAAGGATAGGGCACTATGGCTACACCTTC.

This clonotype has ten or more counts. The V call is TRBV2, the J call TRBJ1-1, with D maybe TRBD1 (5 bases). Germline V CDR1 and CDR2: SNHLY, FYNNEI. V was shortened by 6 bases and J by 6 bases, with 17 bases between the two germline ends. CDR3 size: 14 residues. CDR3 sequence: CASSDGPRGAEAFF. CDR3 DNA sequence: TGTGCCAGCAGCGACGGGCCACGAGGGGCTGAAGCTTTCTTT.

This clonotype showed up many times. The J gene is TRBJ2-1, the V gene TRBV6-1; D call uncertain. V lost 7 bases, J lost 9 bases, and 16 bases lay in between. The CDR3 is 13 amino acids. The germline gives CDR1 MNHNS, CDR2 SASEGT. In nucleotides, the CDR3 is TGTGCCAGCACCCTAGAGGTCGGAATTGAGCAGTTCTTC. This translates into CASTLEVGIEQFF.

This clonotype came up a few times. The rearrangement links TRBV28 to TRBJ2-6; D gene uncertain. Trimming took 6 bases from V and 1 from J, leaving 10 bases between them. Germline V gene lookup returns CDR1 MDHEN and CDR2 SYDVKM. The CDR3 sequence is 15 residues long. CDR3 coding DNA: TGTGCCAGCAGCAACAGACCTTCTGGGGCCAACGTCCTGACTTTC. It yields the protein CASSNRPSGANVLTF.

The sample holds many counts of this clonotype. This chain links TRBV20-1 with TRBJ2-7; 7 bases line up with TRBD1. Germline V gene sequence: CDR1 DFQATT, CDR2 SNEGSKA (reference sequence). V shed 3 bases, J shed 3 bases, and the junction held 8 bases outside the gene matches. This CDR3 is 14 amino acids long. Here the CDR3 reads CSARLRDSNYEQYF. As DNA, the CDR3 is TGCAGTGCTAGGCTCCGGGACAGTAACTACGAGCAGTACTTC.

The chain carries TRBV4-1 and TRBJ2-3; D is unclear. Germline V lookup: CDR1 MGHRA, CDR2 YSYEKL. The CDR3 sequence is 11 residues long. With 2 bases removed from V and 9 bases from J, the gap between germline ends came to 6 bases. The CDR3 spells CASSQSLTQYF. In nucleotides, the CDR3 is TGCGCCAGCAGCCAATCATTAACGCAGTATTTT.

The chain couples TRBV11-2 to TRBJ2-3; the match to TRBD2 covers 9 bases. J lost 3 bases, V lost 6 bases, and 10 bases had no gene match. Germline V CDR1 and CDR2: SGHAT, FQNNGV. The CDR3 spans 16 residues. The CDR3 nucleotides are TGTGCCAGCAGTCAGCGGGGGGCAAAAGAGACAGATACGCAGTATTTT. This gives the protein CASSQRGAKETDTQYF.

This clonotype was counted between two and nine times. The chain joins TRBV28 to TRBJ2-3; 8 bases map to TRBD2. V lost 5 bases, J lost 13 bases, and 2 bases stayed unmatched. The CDR3 consists of 10 residues. Germline V lookup: CDR1 MDHEN, CDR2 SYDVKM. CDR3 coding DNA: TGTGCCAGCAGTCACGGGGGGGAGTATTTT. It is translated as CASSHGGEYF.